This T cell receptor beta chain was documented in a study of blood T cell repertoires in COVID-19. The CDR3 consists of 15 residues. V gave up 5 bases and J gave up 4 bases, with 17 bases separating them. Per the germline V gene, CDR1 is MNHEY and CDR2 is SMNVEV (reference sequence). The assay was immunoSEQ multiplex PCR, and TCRdb's table has in-frame clones only and misses some. This sample carries over 100,000 clones, more than 80% of them seen once, and the ten largest clones take about 10%. The clonotype originates from a human donor in a cohort sampled during active COVID-19. Sample: peripheral blood. The chain carries TRBV27 and TRBJ1-1, with D uncertain. The CDR3 nucleotides read TGTGCCAGCAGTCCTACAATGCCGGGGAGCACTGAAGCTTTCTTT. It specifies CASSPTMPGSTEAFF.